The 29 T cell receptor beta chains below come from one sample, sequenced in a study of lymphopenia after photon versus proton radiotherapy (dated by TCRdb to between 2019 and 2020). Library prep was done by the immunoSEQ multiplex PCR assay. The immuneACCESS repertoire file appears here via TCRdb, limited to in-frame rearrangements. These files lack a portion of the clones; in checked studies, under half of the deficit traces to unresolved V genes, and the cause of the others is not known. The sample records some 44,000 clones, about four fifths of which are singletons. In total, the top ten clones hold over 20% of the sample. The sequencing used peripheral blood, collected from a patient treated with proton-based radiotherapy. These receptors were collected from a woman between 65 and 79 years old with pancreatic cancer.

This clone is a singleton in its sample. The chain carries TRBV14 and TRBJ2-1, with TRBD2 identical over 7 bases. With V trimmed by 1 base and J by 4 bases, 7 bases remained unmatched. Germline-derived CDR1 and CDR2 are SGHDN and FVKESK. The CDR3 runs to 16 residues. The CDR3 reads CASSQAGTNSYNEQFF. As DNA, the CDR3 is TGTGCCAGCAGCCAAGCAGGGACTAACTCTTACAATGAGCAGTTCTTC.

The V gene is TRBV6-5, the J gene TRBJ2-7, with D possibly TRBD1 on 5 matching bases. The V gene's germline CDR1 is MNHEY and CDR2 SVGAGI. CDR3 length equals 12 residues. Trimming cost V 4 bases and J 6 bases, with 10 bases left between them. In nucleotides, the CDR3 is TGTGCCAGCAGTTCGACAGTAGGCGAGCAGTACTTC. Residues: CASSSTVGEQYF.

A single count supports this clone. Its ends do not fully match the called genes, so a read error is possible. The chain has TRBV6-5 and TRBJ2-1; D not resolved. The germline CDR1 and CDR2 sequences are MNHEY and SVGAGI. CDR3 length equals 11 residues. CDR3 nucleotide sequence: TGTGCCAGTAGTTACGGCACTTACCAGTTCTTC. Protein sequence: CASSYGTYQFF.

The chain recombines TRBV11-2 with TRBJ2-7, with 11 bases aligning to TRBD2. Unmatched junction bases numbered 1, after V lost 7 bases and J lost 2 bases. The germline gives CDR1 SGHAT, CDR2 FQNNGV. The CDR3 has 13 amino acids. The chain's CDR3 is CASKLAGAYEQYF. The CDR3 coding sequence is TGTGCCAGCAAACTAGCGGGAGCCTACGAGCAGTACTTC.

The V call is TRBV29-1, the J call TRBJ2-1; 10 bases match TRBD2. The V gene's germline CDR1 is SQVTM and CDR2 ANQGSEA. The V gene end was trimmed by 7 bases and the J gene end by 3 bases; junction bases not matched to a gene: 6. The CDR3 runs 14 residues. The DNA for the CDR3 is TGCAGCGCCTCCGGGACTAGCGTCTACAATGAGCAGTTCTTC. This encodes CSASGTSVYNEQFF.

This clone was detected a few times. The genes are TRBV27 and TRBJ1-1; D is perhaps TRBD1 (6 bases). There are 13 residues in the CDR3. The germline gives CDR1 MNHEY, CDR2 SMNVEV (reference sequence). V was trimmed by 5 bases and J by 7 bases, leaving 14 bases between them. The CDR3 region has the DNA TGTGCCAGCAGTCCTCGGGGGCCTGATGAAGCTTTCTTT. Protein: CASSPRGPDEAFF.

The CDR3 nucleotides are TGTGCCAGCAGCAAAGAAAGAGGGGGCTATCAGGGCTACACCTTC. Translated: CASSKERGGYQGYTF. The rearrangement links TRBV21-1 to TRBJ1-2; the D segment call TRBD1 is taken from the table without a DNA check. TRBV21-1 is described as a pseudogene. CDR3 length equals 15 residues.

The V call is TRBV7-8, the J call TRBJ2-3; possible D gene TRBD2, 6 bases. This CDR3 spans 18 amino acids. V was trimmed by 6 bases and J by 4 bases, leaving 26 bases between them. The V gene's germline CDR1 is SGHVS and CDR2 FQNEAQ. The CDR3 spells CASRSPGSGPRGADTQYF. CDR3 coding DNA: TGTGCCAGCAGGTCTCCTGGTAGCGGACCTCGGGGCGCAGATACGCAGTATTTT. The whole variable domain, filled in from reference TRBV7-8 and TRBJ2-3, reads GAGVSQSPRYKVAKRGQDVALRCDPISGHVSLFWYQQALGQGPEFLTYFQNEAQLDKSGLPSDRFFAERPEGSVSTLKIQRTQQEDSAVYLCASRSPGSGPRGADTQYFGPGTRLTVL.

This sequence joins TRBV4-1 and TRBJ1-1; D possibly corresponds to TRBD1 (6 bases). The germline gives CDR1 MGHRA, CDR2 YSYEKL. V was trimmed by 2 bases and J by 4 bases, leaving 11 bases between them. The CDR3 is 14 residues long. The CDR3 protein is CASSQPVQGTEAFF. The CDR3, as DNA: TGCGCCAGCAGCCAACCGGTACAGGGCACTGAAGCTTTCTTT.

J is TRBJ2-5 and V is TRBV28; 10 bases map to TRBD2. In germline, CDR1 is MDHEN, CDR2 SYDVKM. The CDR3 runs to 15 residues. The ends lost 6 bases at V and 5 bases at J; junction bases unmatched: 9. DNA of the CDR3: TGTGCCAGCAGACCCCTAGCGGGAGACCGGGAGACCCAGTACTTC. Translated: CASRPLAGDRETQYF.

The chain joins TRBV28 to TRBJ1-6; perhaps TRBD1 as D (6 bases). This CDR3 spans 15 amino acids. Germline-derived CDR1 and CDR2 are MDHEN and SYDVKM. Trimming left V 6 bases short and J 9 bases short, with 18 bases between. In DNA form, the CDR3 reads TGTGCCAGCAGGGAATCGGGGGGCTTTACTTCACCCCTCCACTTT. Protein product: CASRESGGFTSPLHF.

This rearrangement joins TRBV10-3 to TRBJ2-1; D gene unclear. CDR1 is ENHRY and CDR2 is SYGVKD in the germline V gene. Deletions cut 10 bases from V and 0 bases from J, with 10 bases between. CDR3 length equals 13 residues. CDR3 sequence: CATFKSSYNEQFF. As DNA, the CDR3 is TGTGCCACTTTTAAGAGCTCCTACAATGAGCAGTTCTTC.

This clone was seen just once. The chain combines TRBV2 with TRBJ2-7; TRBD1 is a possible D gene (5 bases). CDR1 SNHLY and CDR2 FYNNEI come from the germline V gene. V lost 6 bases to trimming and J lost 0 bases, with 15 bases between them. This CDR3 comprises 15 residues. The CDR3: CASRTAPTVSYEQYF. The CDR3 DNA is TGTGCCAGCAGGACTGCTCCGACAGTCTCCTACGAGCAGTACTTC.

DNA for the CDR3: TGCGCCAGCAGCTTGCCCGACAGCGAGCTGTTTTTT. Translating gives CASSLPDSELFF. J is TRBJ2-2 and V is TRBV5-1, with D perhaps matching TRBD1 (5 bases). Germline V gene lookup returns CDR1 SGHRS and CDR2 YFSETQ. Trimming left V 1 base short and J 11 bases short, with 9 bases between. The CDR3 loop spans 12 amino acids. Full variable domain (remainder filled in from reference TRBV5-1 and TRBJ2-2): KAGVTQTPRYLIKTRGQQVTLSCSPISGHRSVSWYQQTPGQGLQFLFEYFSETQRNKGNFPGRFSGRQFSNSRSEMNVSTLELGDSALYLCASSLPDSELFFGEGSRLTVL.

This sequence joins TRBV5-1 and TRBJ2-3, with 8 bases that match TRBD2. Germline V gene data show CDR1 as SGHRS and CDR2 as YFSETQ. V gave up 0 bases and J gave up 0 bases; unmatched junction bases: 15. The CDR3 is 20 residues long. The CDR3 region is CASSLEASGRRRHSTDTQYF. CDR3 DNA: TGCGCCAGCAGCTTGGAAGCTAGCGGGCGTCGCAGACATAGCACAGATACGCAGTATTTT.

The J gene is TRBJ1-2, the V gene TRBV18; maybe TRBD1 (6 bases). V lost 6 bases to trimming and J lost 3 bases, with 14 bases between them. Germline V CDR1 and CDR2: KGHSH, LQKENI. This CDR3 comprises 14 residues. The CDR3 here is CASSSEDSDYGYTF. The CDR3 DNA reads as TGTGCCAGCTCTTCCGAGGACAGTGACTATGGCTACACCTTC.

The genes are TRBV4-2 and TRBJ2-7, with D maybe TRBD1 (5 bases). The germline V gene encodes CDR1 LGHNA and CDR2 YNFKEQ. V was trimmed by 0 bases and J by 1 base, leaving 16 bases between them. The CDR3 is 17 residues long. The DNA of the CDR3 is TGTGCCAGCAGCCAAGATGGGGCAGGAGTGATATCCTACGAGCAGTACTTC. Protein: CASSQDGAGVISYEQYF.

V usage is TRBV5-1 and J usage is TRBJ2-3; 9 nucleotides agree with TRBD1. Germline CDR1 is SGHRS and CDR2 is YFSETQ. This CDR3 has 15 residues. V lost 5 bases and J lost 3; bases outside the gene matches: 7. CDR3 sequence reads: CASSPTGGGTDTQYF. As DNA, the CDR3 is TGCGCCAGCAGTCCTACAGGGGGCGGGACAGATACGCAGTATTTT.

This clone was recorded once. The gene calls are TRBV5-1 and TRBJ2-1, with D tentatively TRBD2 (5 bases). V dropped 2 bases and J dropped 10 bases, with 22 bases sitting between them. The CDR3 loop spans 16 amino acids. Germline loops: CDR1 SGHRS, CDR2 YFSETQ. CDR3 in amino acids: CASSFPQAATGKEQFF. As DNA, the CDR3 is TGCGCCAGCAGCTTCCCACAAGCCGCCACCGGGAAGGAGCAGTTCTTC.

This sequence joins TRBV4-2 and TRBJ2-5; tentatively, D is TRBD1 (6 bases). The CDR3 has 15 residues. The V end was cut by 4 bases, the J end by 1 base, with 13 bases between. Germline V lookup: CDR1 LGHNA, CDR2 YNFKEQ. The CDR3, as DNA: TGTGCCAGCAGCCCCTTCAGCAGGGGCCAAGAGACCCAGTACTTC. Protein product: CASSPFSRGQETQYF.

CDR3 sequence reads: CASSPSEINYGYTF. CDR3 in DNA: TGTGCCAGCAGCCCCAGCGAAATCAACTATGGCTACACCTTC. The J gene is TRBJ1-2, the V gene TRBV7-9, with D uncertain. Trimming left V 5 bases short and J 2 bases short, with 12 bases between. CDR1 is SEHNR, CDR2 FQNEAQ, per germline (reference sequence). The CDR3 spans 14 residues.

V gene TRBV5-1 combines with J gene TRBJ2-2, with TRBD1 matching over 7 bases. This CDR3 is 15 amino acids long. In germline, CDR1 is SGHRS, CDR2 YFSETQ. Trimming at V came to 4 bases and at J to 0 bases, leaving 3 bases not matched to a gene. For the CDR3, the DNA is TGCGCCAGCAGCGGGGACAGTGCGAACACCGGGGAGCTGTTTTTT. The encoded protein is CASSGDSANTGELFF.

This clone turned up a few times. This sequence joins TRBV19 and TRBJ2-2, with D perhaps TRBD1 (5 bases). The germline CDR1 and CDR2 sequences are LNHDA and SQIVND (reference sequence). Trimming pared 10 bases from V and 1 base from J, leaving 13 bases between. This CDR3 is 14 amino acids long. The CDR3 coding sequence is TGTGCCACACAGGTCCCACAGAACACCGGGGAGCTGTTTTTT. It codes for CATQVPQNTGELFF.

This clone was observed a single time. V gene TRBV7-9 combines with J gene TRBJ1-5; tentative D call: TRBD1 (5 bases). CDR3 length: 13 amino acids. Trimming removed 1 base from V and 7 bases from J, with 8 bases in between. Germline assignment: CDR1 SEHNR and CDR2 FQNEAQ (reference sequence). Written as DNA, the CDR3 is TGTGCCAGCAGCTTAGATTGGGGGCAGCCCCAGCATTTT. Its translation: CASSLDWGQPQHF.

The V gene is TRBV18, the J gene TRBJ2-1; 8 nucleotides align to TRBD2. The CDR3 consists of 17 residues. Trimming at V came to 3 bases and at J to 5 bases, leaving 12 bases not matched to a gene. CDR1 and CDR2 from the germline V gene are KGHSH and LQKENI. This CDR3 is CASSPLVGTSGDNEQFF. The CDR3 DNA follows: TGTGCCAGCTCACCCCTCGTGGGTACTAGCGGAGACAATGAGCAGTTCTTC.

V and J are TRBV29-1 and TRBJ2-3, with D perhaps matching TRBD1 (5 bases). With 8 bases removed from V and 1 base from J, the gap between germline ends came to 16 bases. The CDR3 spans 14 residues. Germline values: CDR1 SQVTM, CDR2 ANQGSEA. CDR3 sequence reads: CSIPLAGRTDTQYF. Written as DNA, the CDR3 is TGCAGCATTCCCTTGGCAGGGCGCACAGATACGCAGTATTTT.

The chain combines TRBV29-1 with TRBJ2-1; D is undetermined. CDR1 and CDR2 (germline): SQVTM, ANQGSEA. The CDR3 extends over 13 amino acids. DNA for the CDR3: TGCAGACAAAATCAGAGCTCCTACAATGAGCAGTTCTTC. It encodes CRQNQSSYNEQFF.

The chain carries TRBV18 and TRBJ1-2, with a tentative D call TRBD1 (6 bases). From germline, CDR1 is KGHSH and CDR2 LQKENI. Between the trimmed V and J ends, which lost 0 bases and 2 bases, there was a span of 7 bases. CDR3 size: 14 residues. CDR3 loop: CASSPPGQNYGYTF. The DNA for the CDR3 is TGTGCCAGCTCACCACCGGGACAAAACTATGGCTACACCTTC. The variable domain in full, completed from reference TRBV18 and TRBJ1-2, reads NAGVMQNPRHLVRRRGQEARLRCSPMKGHSHVYWYRQLPEEGLKFMVYLQKENIIDESGMPKERFSAEFPKEGPSILRIQQVVRGDSAAYFCASSPPGQNYGYTFGSGTRLTVV.

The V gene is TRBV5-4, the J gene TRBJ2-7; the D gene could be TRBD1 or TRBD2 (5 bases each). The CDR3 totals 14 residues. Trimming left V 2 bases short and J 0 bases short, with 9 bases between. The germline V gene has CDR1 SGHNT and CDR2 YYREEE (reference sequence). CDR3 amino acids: CASSLWGSSYEQYF. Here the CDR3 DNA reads TGTGCCAGCAGCTTATGGGGGAGCTCCTACGAGCAGTACTTC. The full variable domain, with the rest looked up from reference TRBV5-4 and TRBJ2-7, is ETGVTQSPTHLIKTRGQQVTLRCSSQSGHNTVSWYQQALGQGPQFIFQYYREEENGRGNFPPRFSGLQFPNYSSELNVNALELDDSALYLCASSLWGSSYEQYFGPGTRLTVT.